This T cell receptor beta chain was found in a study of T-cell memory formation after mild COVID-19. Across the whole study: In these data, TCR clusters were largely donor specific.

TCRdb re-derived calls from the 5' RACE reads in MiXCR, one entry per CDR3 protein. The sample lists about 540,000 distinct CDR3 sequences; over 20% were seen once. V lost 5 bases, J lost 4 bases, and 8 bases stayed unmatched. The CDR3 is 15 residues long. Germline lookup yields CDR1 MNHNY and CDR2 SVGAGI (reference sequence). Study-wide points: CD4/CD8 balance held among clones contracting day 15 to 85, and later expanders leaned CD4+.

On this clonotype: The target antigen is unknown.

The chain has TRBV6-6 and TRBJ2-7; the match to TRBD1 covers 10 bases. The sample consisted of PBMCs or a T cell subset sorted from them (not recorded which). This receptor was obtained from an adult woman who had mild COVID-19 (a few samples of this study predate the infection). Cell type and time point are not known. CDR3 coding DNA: TGTGCCAGCAGTCACCCGGGACAGGGGTTTTACGAGCAGTACTTC. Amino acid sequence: CASSHPGQGFYEQYF.